This TCR beta chain was identified in a study of graft-versus-host responses after intestinal transplantation (dated by TCRdb to 2020 to 2022). Background on the whole study: Recipients received multivisceral, liver-intestinal, or isolated intestinal transplants. Instead of going to the commercial service, samples from three later patients were sequenced in-house on an Illumina MiSeq and processed with MiXCR. Bulk TCR-beta CDR3 sequencing was used to track graft-versus-host and host-versus-graft alloreactive T cell clones in the graft, circulation and bone marrow after intestinal transplantation. Every recipient was given anti-thymocyte globulin induction, then maintenance tacrolimus and steroids for 2 to 3 years. To identify alloreactive clones, pre-transplant mixed lymphocyte reaction products were sequenced and compared with unstimulated pre-transplant donor and recipient T cells. Donor T cell macrochimerism was defined as a peak of at least 4% donor T cells among recipient peripheral blood mononuclear cells. The cohort enrolled 20 to 30 intestinal transplant recipients including one retransplant, and a few patients lacking pretransplant specimens were excluded. The full study reports these points: Early after transplant, peak levels of circulating GvH clones were found to be associated with declines in HvG clones. Conclusions were limited by the relatively low number and heterogeneity of intestinal transplant patients. In the allografts of patients with donor T cell macrochimerism, GvH to HvG T cell clonal ratios were high. GvH clones were detected in recipient bone marrow, and some appeared earlier in ileal mucosa or blood, consistent with an intestinal mucosal origin.

The trim is 2 bases for V and 4 bases for J, with a gap of 8 bases between the germline ends. The germline V gene supplies CDR1 SGHVS and CDR2 FNYEAQ. Spanning cysteine to phenylalanine, the CDR3 consists of 13 amino acids. Only the CDR3 DNA is retained, 39 bases long and in frame from the first base. The time point label on this specimen signifies: cells obtained before transplantation from donor or recipient. CD3+CD4+ and CD3+CD8+ populations were FACS-sorted from unstimulated pre-transplant donor and recipient cells taken from spleen or lymph nodes. Receptors were amplified or captured by the immunoSEQ multiplex PCR assay. For most patients, genomic DNA was isolated with the Qiagen DNeasy Blood and Tissue Kit and shipped frozen to Adaptive Biotechnologies for TCR sequencing. For most patients, high-throughput TCR-beta CDR3 sequencing of genomic DNA was performed by Adaptive Biotechnologies. The original pipeline was this. TCR sequencing data were retrieved from Adaptive's ImmunoSEQ software for about 17 patients, whereas a few other patients were processed with MiXCR and VDJtools. To correct CD4 versus CD8 sorting errors, sequences present in both subsets at a frequency ratio below 5:1 were removed. CDR3 nucleotide sequences shared between donor and recipient were removed because the origin of such sequences could not be assigned. To count as alloreactive, a clone needed at least 2-fold expansion over unstimulated cells and a minimum CFSE-low frequency of 0.002% (template counts) or 0.001% (read counts). A clone was considered mappable if detected in the sequenced pre-transplant spleen, lymph node, or MLR CFSE-low populations of the donor or recipient. The cumulative frequency of alloreactive clones was calculated as a percentage of all sequences, weighted by copy number. The source is immuneACCESS, and TCRdb retained only in-frame sequences with V and J called. Part of the clones is not carried over; for the studies checked, unresolved V genes explain less than half of this, and the remainder is unexplained. The DNA gave D and trimming, while V, J and clone size come from that table. The sample data list approximately 90,000 clones, and 88% of these were observed just once. Around 0.27% of the sample is taken by the ten largest.

About this clone itself: The specificity of this receptor is unknown. Base qualities are not recorded, but no much larger clone differs from it by a single base.

The receptor was isolated from a human donor who was the organ donor for an intestinal transplant. The source was unstimulated CD4+ T cells sorted from spleen or lymph node cells, collected before transplant. This sequence uses TRBV7-6 and TRBJ2-5; 5 matching bases give a weak D call of TRBD1. The nucleotides are TGTGCCAGCAGCTTACACAGGAGAGAGACCCAGTACTTC. Its translation is CASSLHRRETQYF.